Following are 8 T cell receptor beta chains from one sample sequenced in a study of shared clonotypes between healthy human individuals. This table comes from immunoSEQ multiplex PCR, and its TCRdb copy is limited to in-frame clones, with some not included. The table lists about 600,000 clones, 98% of them singletons. The naive CD8 population came from CD45RO-negative cells selected for CCR7, without terminally differentiated effector memory CD45RA+ cells. Sequences were obtained from naive CD8+ T cells sorted from blood. All receptors come from a man under 40 in good health.

The chain carries TRBV27 and TRBJ1-5; tentatively, D is TRBD1 (5 bases). Germline CDR1 reads MNHEY; CDR2 reads SMNVEV (reference sequence). CDR3 length equals 15 residues. V lost 1 base, J lost 5 bases, and 12 bases lay in between. The CDR3 sequence: CASSLFSGGYQPQHF. The CDR3 DNA reads TGTGCCAGCAGTTTATTTTCTGGGGGGTATCAGCCCCAGCATTTT.

Of note for this clone: Germline and junction disagree at one end, which may indicate a read error. The chain uses TRBV13 and TRBJ2-3, with TRBD1 identical over 8 bases. CDR3 size: 15 residues. Germline loops: CDR1 PRHDT, CDR2 FYEKMQ (reference sequence). CDR3 nucleotides: TGTGCCAGCAGCTCCCCGGGACAGGTCACATATACGCAGTATTTT. This translates into CASSSPGQVTYTQYF.

The chain joins TRBV5-4 to TRBJ2-3, with 11 bases lining up with TRBD1. The junction had 2 bases not matched to a gene; V was cut back by 3 bases and J by 2 bases. The CDR3 consists of 15 residues. CDR1 is SGHNT and CDR2 is YYREEE in the germline V gene (reference sequence). The chain's CDR3 is CASSWDRGDTDTQYF. As DNA, the CDR3 is TGTGCCAGCAGCTGGGACAGGGGGGACACAGATACGCAGTATTTT.

This clone was detected only a few times. The CDR3, as DNA: TGTGCCAGCGGTTATAGCAATCAGCCCCAGCATTTT. Amino acids: CASGYSNQPQHF. The chain couples TRBV7-8 to TRBJ1-5; the D is unclear. The CDR3 loop spans 12 amino acids. Germline CDR1 reads SGHVS; CDR2 reads FQNEAQ. With 8 bases removed from V and 0 bases from J, the gap between germline ends came to 5 bases.

The rearrangement joins TRBV29-1 to TRBJ1-5, with 7 bases lining up with TRBD1. This CDR3 has 14 amino acids. V was clipped by 6 bases and J by 0 bases; unmatched bases: 5. The germline CDR1 and CDR2 sequences are SQVTM and ANQGSEA. For the CDR3, the DNA is TGCAGCGTCCTTACAGGGGATAGCAATCAGCCCCAGCATTTT. It yields the protein CSVLTGDSNQPQHF.

The chain joins TRBV6-5 to TRBJ2-1, with 11 bases identical to TRBD2. V was clipped by 6 bases and J by 4 bases; unmatched bases: 5. The CDR3 contains 15 residues. CDR1 is MNHEY, CDR2 SVGAGI, per germline. CDR3 sequence: CASSRGLADYNEQFF. The CDR3 DNA reads TGTGCCAGCAGCCGGGGACTAGCGGATTACAATGAGCAGTTCTTC.

CDR3 amino acids: CASSPGLVYEQYF. CDR3 bases: TGTGCCAGCAGCCCGGGACTAGTATACGAGCAGTACTTC. The J gene is TRBJ2-7, the V gene TRBV7-6; TRBD2 aligns across 8 bases. V lost 5 bases to trimming and J lost 4 bases; unmatched junction nucleotides: 4. This CDR3 has 13 residues. Germline CDR1 and CDR2: SGHVS and FNYEAQ.

The sample holds one count of this clone. V usage is TRBV2 and J usage is TRBJ2-5; 7 bases align to TRBD2. The CDR3 length is 15 residues. The germline gives CDR1 SNHLY, CDR2 FYNNEI. With 2 bases clipped from V and 3 bases from J, the junction kept 6 bases outside the gene matches. CDR3 DNA: TGTGCCAGCAGTGAACGTCGCACTAGCGAAGAGACCCAGTACTTC. This gives the protein CASSERRTSEETQYF. The whole variable domain, remainder taken from reference TRBV2 and TRBJ2-5, is EPEVTQTPSHQVTQMGQEVILRCVPISNHLYFYWYRQILGQKVEFLVSFYNNEISEKSEIFDDQFSVERPDGSNFTLKIRSTKLEDSAMYFCASSERRTSEETQYFGPGTRLLVL.